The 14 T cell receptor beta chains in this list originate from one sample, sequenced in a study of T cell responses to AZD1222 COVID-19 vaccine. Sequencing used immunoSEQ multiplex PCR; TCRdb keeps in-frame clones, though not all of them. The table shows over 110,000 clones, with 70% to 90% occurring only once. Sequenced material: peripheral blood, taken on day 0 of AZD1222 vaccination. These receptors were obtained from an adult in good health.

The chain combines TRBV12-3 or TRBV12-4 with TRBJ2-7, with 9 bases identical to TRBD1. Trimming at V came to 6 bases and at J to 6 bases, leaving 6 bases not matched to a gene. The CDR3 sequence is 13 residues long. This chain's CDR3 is CASSRTGESEQYF. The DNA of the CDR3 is TGTGCCAGCAGCCGGACAGGGGAATCCGAGCAGTACTTC.

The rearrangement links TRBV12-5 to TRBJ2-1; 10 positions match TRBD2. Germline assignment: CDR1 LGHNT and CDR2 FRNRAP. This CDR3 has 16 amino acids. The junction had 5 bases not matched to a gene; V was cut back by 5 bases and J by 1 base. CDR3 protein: CASGTPGLASYNEQFF. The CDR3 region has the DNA TGTGCTAGTGGTACCCCGGGACTAGCGTCCTACAATGAGCAGTTCTTC.

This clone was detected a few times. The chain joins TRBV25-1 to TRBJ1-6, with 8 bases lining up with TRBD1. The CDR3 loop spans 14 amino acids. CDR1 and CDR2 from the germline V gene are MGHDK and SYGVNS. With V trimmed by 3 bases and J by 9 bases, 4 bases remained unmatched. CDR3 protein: CASSDTTGVSPLHF. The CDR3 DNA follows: TGTGCCAGCAGTGACACGACAGGGGTTTCACCCCTCCACTTT.

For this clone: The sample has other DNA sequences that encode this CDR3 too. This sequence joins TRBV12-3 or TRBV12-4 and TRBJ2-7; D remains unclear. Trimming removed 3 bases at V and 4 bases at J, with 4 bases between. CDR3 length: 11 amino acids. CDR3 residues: CASSLGYEQYF. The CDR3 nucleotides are TGTGCCAGCAGTTTGGGGTACGAGCAGTACTTC.

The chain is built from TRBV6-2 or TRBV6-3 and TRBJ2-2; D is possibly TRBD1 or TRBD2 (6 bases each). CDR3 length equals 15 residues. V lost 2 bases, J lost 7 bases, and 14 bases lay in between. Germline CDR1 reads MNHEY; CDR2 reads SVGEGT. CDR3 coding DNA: TGTGCCAGCAGTTACGTTGGGGGGCGCGTCGGGGAGCTGTTTTTT. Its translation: CASSYVGGRVGELFF.

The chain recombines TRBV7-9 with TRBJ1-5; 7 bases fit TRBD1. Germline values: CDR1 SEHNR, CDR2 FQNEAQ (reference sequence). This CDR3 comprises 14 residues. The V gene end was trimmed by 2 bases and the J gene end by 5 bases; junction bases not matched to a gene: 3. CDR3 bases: TGTGCCAGCAGCTTAACAGGGGAATATCAGCCCCAGCATTTT. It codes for CASSLTGEYQPQHF. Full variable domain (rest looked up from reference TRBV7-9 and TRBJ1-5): DTGVSQNPRHKITKRGQNVTFRCDPISEHNRLYWYRQTLGQGPEFLTYFQNEAQLEKSRLLSDRFSAERPKGSFSTLEIQRTEQGDSAMYLCASSLTGEYQPQHFGDGTRLSIL.

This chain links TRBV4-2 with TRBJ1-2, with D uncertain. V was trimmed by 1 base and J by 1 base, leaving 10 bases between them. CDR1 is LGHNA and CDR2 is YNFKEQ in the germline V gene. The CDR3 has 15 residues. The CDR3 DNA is TGTGCCAGCAGCCAAGTTGGCAGCTTTAACTATGGCTACACCTTC. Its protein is CASSQVGSFNYGYTF.

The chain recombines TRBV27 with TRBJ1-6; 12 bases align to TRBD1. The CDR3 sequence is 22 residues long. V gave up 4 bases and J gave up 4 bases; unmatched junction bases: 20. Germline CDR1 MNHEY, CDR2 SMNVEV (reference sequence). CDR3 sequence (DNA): TGTGCCAGCAGTTCCCAATTCCCGGGACAGGGGGCCCTCTCGAATTATAATTCACCCCTCCACTTT. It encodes CASSSQFPGQGALSNYNSPLHF.

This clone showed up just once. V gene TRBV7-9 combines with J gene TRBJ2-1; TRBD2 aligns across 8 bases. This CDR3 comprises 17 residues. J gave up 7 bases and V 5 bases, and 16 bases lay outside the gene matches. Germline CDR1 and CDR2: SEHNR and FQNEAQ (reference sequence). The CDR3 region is CASSPELSGNRENEQFF. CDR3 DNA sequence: TGTGCCAGCAGCCCAGAACTTAGCGGGAACCGGGAAAATGAGCAGTTCTTC.

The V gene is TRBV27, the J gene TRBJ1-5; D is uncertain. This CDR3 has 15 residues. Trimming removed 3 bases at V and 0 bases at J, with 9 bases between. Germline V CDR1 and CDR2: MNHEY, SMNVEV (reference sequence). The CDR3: CASSFSGYSNQPQHF. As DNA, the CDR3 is TGTGCCAGCAGTTTTAGTGGCTATAGCAATCAGCCCCAGCATTTT.

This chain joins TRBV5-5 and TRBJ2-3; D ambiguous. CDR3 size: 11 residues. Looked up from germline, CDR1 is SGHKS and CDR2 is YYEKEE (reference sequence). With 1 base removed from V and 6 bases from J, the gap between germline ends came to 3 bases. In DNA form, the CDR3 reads TGTGCCAGCAGCTTGACTGATACGCAGTATTTT. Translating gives CASSLTDTQYF.

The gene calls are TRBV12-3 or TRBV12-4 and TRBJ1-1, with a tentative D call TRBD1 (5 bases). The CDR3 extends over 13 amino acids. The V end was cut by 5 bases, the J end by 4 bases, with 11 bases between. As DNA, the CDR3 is TGTGCCAGCAGTCGACTCGGGGGCACTGAAGCTTTCTTT. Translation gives CASSRLGGTEAFF.

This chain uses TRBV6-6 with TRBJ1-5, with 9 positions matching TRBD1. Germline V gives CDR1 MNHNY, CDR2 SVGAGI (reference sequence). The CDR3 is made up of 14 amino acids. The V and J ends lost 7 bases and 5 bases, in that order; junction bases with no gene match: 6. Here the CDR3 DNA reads TGTGCCAGCATCAACCGGGACAGGGATCAGCCCCAGCATTTT. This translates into CASINRDRDQPQHF.

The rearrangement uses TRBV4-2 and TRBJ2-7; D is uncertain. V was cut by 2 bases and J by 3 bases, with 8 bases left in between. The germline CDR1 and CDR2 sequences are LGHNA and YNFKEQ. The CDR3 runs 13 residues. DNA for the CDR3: TGTGCCAGCAGCCAATCCATCTTCTACGAGCAGTACTTC. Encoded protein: CASSQSIFYEQYF.